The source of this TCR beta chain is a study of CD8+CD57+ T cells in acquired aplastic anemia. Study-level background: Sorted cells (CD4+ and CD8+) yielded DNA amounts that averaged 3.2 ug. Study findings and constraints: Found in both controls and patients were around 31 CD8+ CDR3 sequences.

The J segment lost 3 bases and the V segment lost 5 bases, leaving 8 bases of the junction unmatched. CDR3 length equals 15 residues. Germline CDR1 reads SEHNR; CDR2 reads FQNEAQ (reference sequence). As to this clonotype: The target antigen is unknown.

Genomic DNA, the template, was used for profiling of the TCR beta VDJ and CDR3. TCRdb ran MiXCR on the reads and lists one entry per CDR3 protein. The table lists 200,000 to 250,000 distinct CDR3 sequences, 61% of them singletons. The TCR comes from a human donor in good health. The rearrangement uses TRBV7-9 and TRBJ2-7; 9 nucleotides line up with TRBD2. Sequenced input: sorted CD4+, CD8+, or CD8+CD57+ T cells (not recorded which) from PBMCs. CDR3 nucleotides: TGTGCCAGCAGCCCGTATAGCGGGAGTTGCTACGAGCAGTACTTC. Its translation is CASSPYSGSCYEQYF.